This passage covers 15 T cell receptor beta chains from one sample sequenced in a study of T cell responses to AZD1222 COVID-19 vaccine. Profiled with immunoSEQ multiplex PCR; TCRdb holds only in-frame clones, not every one. The sample carries over 50,000 clones, around nine tenths recorded once. The input for sequencing was peripheral blood, taken on day 0 of AZD1222 vaccination. The receptors come from an adult in good health.

The gene calls are TRBV18 and TRBJ1-3, with TRBD1 identical over 7 bases. Germline V gene data show CDR1 as KGHSH and CDR2 as LQKENI. The V segment lost 5 bases and the J segment 3 bases; nucleotides outside the gene matches: 7. The CDR3 spans 15 residues. CDR3 in DNA: TGTGCCAGCTCAACAGGGGTGCTGGATGGAAACACCATATATTTT. The encoded protein is CASSTGVLDGNTIYF.

This rearrangement joins TRBV7-9 to TRBJ2-5; tentative D call: TRBD2 (5 bases). Germline V gives CDR1 SEHNR, CDR2 FQNEAQ (reference sequence). The CDR3 spans 12 residues. V was shortened by 8 bases and J by 5 bases, with 12 bases between the two germline ends. CDR3 nucleotides: TGTGCCAGCTCTAGCCTCGGGGAGACCCAGTACTTC. Translation: CASSSLGETQYF.

This sequence joins TRBV7-8 and TRBJ1-5; weak D call: TRBD1 (6 bases). The ends were cut back, 1 base at V and 6 bases at J, with 16 bases in the middle. Germline V gene data show CDR1 as SGHVS and CDR2 as FQNEAQ. The CDR3 extends over 16 amino acids. CDR3 residues: CASSLGGQGRGQPQHF. CDR3 bases: TGTGCCAGCAGCTTAGGGGGGCAGGGAAGAGGTCAGCCCCAGCATTTT.

This clone was seen just once. The V call is TRBV6-1, the J call TRBJ2-5; 8 nucleotides line up with TRBD2. J gave up 1 base and V 1 base, and 2 bases lay outside the gene matches. Germline CDR1 MNHNS, CDR2 SASEGT. The CDR3 length is 15 residues. The CDR3 DNA reads TGTGCCAGCAGTGAAGTCGGACTAGCCCAAGAGACCCAGTACTTC. The encoded protein is CASSEVGLAQETQYF.

The gene calls are TRBV7-2 and TRBJ2-5; D gene uncertain. Trimming left V 3 bases short and J 0 bases short, with 5 bases between. CDR1 SGHTA and CDR2 FQGNSA come from the germline V gene. This CDR3 comprises 13 residues. CDR3 in amino acids: CASSFSYQETQYF. The CDR3 DNA follows: TGTGCCAGCAGCTTTAGTTACCAAGAGACCCAGTACTTC.

The chain joins TRBV24-1 to TRBJ2-1; D perhaps matches TRBD2 (6 bases). The CDR3 length is 15 residues. Trimming pared 12 bases from V and 4 bases from J, leaving 21 bases between. CDR1 KGHDR and CDR2 SFDVKD come from the germline V gene. CDR3 protein: CASQSGAAGYNEQFF. The DNA for the CDR3 is TGTGCCTCCCAGTCTGGGGCCGCGGGATACAATGAGCAGTTCTTC.

This clone has a handful of counts. The chain has TRBV10-1 and TRBJ2-1; 8 bases align to TRBD2. The V gene end was trimmed by 3 bases and the J gene end by 0 bases; junction bases not matched to a gene: 13. The germline gives CDR1 WNHNN, CDR2 SYGVQD (reference sequence). The CDR3 covers 19 residues. The CDR3 DNA is TGCGCCAGCAGTGACCCACGTGCGGGAGGTTCCTTCTCCTACAATGAGCAGTTCTTC. It encodes CASSDPRAGGSFSYNEQFF.

The CDR3 protein is CASSEQLAMNTEAFF. The CDR3 DNA follows: TGTGCCAGCAGTGAGCAGCTAGCAATGAACACTGAAGCTTTCTTT. V gene TRBV6-1 combines with J gene TRBJ1-1; D uncertain. CDR3 length: 15 amino acids. V was trimmed by 3 bases and J by 0 bases, leaving 11 bases between them. The V gene's germline CDR1 is MNHNS and CDR2 SASEGT.

This sequence joins TRBV7-8 and TRBJ1-1; D remains ambiguous. Germline V gene data show CDR1 as SGHVS and CDR2 as FQNEAQ. The ends were cut back, 3 bases at V and 4 bases at J, with 12 bases in the middle. This CDR3 has 14 amino acids. Here the CDR3 DNA reads TGTGCCAGCAGCTTCGGACCCAGGAGCACTGAAGCTTTCTTT. Its translation is CASSFGPRSTEAFF.

The genes are TRBV12-3 or TRBV12-4 and TRBJ1-5; D gene ambiguous. This CDR3 is 12 amino acids long. V dropped 8 bases and J dropped 2 bases, with 7 bases sitting between them. The DNA for the CDR3 is TGTGCCAGCGTTCTTGGCAATCAGCCCCAGCATTTT. It translates to CASVLGNQPQHF.

The gene calls are TRBV21-1 and TRBJ2-7; no DNA check was done on the table's D call, TRBD1. TRBV21-1 counts as a pseudogene. The CDR3 has 16 amino acids. The CDR3 region has the DNA TGTGCCAGCAGCAAATGGGCTCCGGGACAGGGCGACGAGCAGTACTTC. It is translated as CASSKWAPGQGDEQYF.

The chain couples TRBV9 to TRBJ1-6; possibly TRBD1 for D (5 bases). CDR3 length: 15 amino acids. The germline V and J ends were trimmed by 0 bases and 8 bases, with 12 bases remaining between them. Germline V gives CDR1 SGDLS, CDR2 YYNGEE. The CDR3 reads CASSVDIGVDSPLHF. CDR3 nucleotide sequence: TGTGCCAGCAGCGTAGATATAGGGGTTGATTCACCCCTCCACTTT.

The chain links TRBV5-8 to TRBJ2-5, with D perhaps TRBD1 (5 bases). Between the trimmed V and J ends, which lost 3 bases and 2 bases, there was a span of 11 bases. Germline V lookup: CDR1 SGHTS, CDR2 YDEGEE. This CDR3 spans 14 amino acids. The CDR3 coding sequence is TGTGCCAGCAGCTCCTACGACAGACAAGAGACCCAGTACTTC. Translating it yields CASSSYDRQETQYF.

This rearrangement joins TRBV5-1 to TRBJ1-1; no firm D call. The V end lost 0 bases, the J end lost 1 base, and 4 bases lay between the germline ends. The CDR3 loop spans 13 amino acids. Germline V gives CDR1 SGHRS, CDR2 YFSETQ. The CDR3 loop is CASSLAPNTEAFF. CDR3 DNA: TGCGCCAGCAGCTTGGCTCCGAACACTGAAGCTTTCTTT.

The rearrangement joins TRBV11-2 to TRBJ2-7, with D perhaps TRBD2 (6 bases). Trimming removed 1 base at V and 4 bases at J, with 14 bases between. The V gene's germline CDR1 is SGHAT and CDR2 FQNNGV. The CDR3 has 15 residues. CDR3 protein: CASSLALTRRYEQYF. The CDR3 DNA reads TGTGCCAGCAGCTTAGCTCTGACTAGGCGGTACGAGCAGTACTTC.